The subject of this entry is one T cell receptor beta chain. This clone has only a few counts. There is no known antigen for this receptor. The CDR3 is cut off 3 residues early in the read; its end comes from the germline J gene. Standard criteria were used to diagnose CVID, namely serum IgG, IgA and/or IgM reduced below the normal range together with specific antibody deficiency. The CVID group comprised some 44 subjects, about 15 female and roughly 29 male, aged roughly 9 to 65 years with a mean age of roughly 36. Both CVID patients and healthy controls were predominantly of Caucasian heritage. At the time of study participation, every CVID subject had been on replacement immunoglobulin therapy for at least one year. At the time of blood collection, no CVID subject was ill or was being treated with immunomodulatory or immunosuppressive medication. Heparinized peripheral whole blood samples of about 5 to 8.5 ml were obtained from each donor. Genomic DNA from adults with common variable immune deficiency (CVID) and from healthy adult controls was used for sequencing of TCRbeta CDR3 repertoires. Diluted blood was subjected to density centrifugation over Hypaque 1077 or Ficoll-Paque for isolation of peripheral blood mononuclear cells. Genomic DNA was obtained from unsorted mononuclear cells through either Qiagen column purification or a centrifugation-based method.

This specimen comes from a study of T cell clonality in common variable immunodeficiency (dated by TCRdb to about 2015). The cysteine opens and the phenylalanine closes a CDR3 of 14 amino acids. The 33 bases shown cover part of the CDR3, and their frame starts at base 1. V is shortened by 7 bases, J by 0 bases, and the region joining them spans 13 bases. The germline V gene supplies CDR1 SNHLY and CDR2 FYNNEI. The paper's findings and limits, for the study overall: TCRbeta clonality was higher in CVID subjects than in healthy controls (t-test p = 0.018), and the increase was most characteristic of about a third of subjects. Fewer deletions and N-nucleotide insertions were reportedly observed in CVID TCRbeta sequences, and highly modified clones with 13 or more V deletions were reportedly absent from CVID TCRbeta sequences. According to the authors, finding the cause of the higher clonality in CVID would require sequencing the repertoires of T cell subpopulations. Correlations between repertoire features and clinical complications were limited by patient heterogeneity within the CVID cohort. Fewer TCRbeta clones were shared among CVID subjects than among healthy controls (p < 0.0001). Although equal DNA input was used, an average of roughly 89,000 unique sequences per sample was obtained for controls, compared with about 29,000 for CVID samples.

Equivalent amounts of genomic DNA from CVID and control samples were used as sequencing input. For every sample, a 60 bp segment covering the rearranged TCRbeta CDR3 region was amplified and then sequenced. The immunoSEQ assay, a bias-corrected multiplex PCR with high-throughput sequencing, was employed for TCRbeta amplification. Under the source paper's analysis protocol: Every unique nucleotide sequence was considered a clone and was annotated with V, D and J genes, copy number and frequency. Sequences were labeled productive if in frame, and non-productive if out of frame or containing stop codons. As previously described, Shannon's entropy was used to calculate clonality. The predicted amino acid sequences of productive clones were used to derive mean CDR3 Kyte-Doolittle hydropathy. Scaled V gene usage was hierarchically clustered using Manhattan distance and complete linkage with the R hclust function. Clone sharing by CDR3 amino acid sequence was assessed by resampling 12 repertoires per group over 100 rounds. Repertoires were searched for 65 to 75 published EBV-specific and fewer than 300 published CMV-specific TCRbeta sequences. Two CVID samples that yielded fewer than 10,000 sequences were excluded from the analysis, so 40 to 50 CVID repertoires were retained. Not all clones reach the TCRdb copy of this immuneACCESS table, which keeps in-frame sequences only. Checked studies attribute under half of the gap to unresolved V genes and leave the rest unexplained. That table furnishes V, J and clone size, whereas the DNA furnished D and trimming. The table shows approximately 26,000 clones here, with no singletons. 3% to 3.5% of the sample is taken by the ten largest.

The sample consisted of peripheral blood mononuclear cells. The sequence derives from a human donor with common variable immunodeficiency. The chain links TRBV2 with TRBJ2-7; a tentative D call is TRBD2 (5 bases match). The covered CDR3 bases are TGTGCCAGCAACCCTAGCTCTAGCTCCTACGAG. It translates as CASNPSSSSYE. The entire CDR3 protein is CASNPSSSSYEQYF.